The rows below give T cell receptor beta chains drawn from one sample of a study of human thymus T cells. Using immunoSEQ multiplex PCR, the repertoire was profiled, and TCRdb retains in-frame clones only, with some absent. The sample holds roughly 120,000 clones, more than 90% seen once. Specimen: thymus tissue. The receptors stem from a boy under two years old with a congenital heart defect but otherwise immunologically healthy. Both conserved end residues are part of each CDR3. Each record gives: D gene, J gene, V gene, clone size, CDR3 protein, CDR3 DNA. A D gene is named only where the DNA matches it firmly. Part of the rows lack a size; the others show once, few, many or a class for expanded clones.

TRBD2,TRBJ2-3,TRBV11-2,.,CAGSLRLAGSTDTQYF,TGTGCCGGCAGCCTGCGACTAGCGGGGAGCACAGATACGCAGTATTTT
.,TRBJ2-7,TRBV2,.,CASRNVRHEQYF,TGTGCCAGCAGAAATGTCAGGCACGAGCAGTACTTC
TRBD2,TRBJ2-3,TRBV28,.,CASSLWRRTSLLDTQYF,TGTGCCAGCAGTTTATGGCGGAGGACTAGTTTGCTTGATACGCAGTATTTT
.,TRBJ2-2,TRBV5-1,.,CASSLAGLKNTGELFF,TGCGCCAGCAGCTTGGCCGGACTAAAGAACACCGGGGAGCTGTTTTTT
TRBD2,TRBJ2-2,TRBV6-1,once,CASSGLGREAGELFF,TGTGCCAGCAGTGGACTCGGGAGGGAAGCCGGGGAGCTGTTTTTT
.,TRBJ2-7,TRBV6-1,.,CFSLGGFIYEQYF,TGTTTCTCTCTAGGCGGGTTTATCTACGAGCAGTACTTC
.,TRBJ1-6,TRBV5-4,.,CASSLYRGGDSPLHF,TGTGCCAGCAGCTTGTATCGGGGTGGGGATTCACCCCTCCACTTT
.,TRBJ2-3,TRBV4-3,.,CASSQHQGVLPSTDTQYF,TGCGCCAGCAGCCAACATCAAGGTGTCCTACCGAGCACAGATACGCAGTATTTT
.,TRBJ1-2,TRBV4-3,.,CASSQGGGGYTF,TGCGCCAGCAGCCAAGGGGGGGGCGGCTACACCTTC
TRBD2,TRBJ2-1,TRBV15,.,CATSTSTSGGFDEQFF,TGTGCCACCAGCACCTCGACTAGCGGGGGATTTGATGAGCAGTTCTTC
.,TRBJ2-3,TRBV5-1,.,CASSLGDSPPYF,TGCGCCAGCAGCTTGGGGGACTCCCCCCCGTATTTT
.,TRBJ1-6,TRBV6-5,few,CASSYSRPSPLHF,TGTGCCAGCAGTTACTCTAGACCTTCACCCCTCCACTTT
TRBD2,TRBJ2-3,TRBV5-1,.,CASSLELGLAGGLSTDTQYF,TGCGCCAGCAGCTTGGAGCTCGGACTAGCGGGGGGCCTTAGCACAGATACGCAGTATTTT
TRBD2,TRBJ2-7,TRBV27,.,CASGSGLAGYEQYF,TGTGCCAGCGGTTCCGGGCTAGCGGGCTACGAGCAGTACTTC
.,TRBJ1-5,TRBV4-1,.,CASSQDIPLLGYSNQPQHF,TGCGCCAGCAGCCAAGATATCCCCCTATTGGGATATAGCAATCAGCCCCAGCATTTT
TRBD2,TRBJ2-7,TRBV7-8,.,CASSGTGLVYEQYF,TGTGCCAGCAGCGGCACGGGACTAGTCTACGAGCAGTACTTC
.,TRBJ2-1,TRBV11-3,.,CASSPRRGRGSYNEQFF,TGTGCCAGCAGCCCCAGGAGAGGGCGGGGATCCTACAATGAGCAGTTCTTC